The sequence of this T cell receptor beta chain was determined in a study of spatial heterogeneity in lung cancer. This clonotype was seen many times. Sample time point: sample taken at primary tumor resection. Germline loops: CDR1 SQVTM, CDR2 ANQGSEA. Trimming pared 7 bases from V and 15 bases from J, leaving 18 bases between. The length of the CDR3 is 11 residues. From the 5' RACE reads, TCRdb called clonotypes with MiXCR, one entry per CDR3 protein. The sample carries tens of thousands of distinct CDR3 sequences, around 3.1% recorded once. The chain carries TRBV29-1 and TRBJ2-2; perhaps TRBD2 as D (5 bases). This receptor was taken from a male donor with early-stage non-small cell lung cancer. Sequences were derived from normal lung tissue next to the tumor, sampled at surgery. As DNA, the CDR3 is TGCAGCGCCGCCTGGGGAGAGCGCGTGTTTTTT. Protein sequence: CSAAWGERVFF.